This T cell receptor (beta chain) is drawn from a study of response to subunit inactivated influenza vaccine. Findings and limits, study-wide: A suggestion made by the authors is that each seasonal influenza vaccination recruits few new T cells.

TCRdb passed the RT-PCR reads through MiXCR, listing each CDR3 protein once. Among 500,000 to 600,000 distinct CDR3 sequences, about 15% were seen once, and the ten largest hold over 8.5%. The CDR3 sequence is 15 residues long. CDR1 SGHKS and CDR2 YYEKEE come from the germline V gene (reference sequence). The V and J ends lost 3 bases and 1 base, in that order; junction bases with no gene match: 5. Of note for this clonotype: Antigen unknown.

This TCR was sampled from a man aged 50-60 years who received an inactivated influenza vaccine. Sequenced material: PBMCs from blood, taken approximately 13 days after vaccination. J is TRBJ2-5 and V is TRBV5-5, with 8 bases fitting TRBD2. The DNA for the CDR3 is TGTGCCAGCAGCTCAGCGGGGGCCTCCCAAGAGACCCAGTACTTC. Translated, it gives CASSSAGASQETQYF. The complete variable domain, with remaining parts taken from reference TRBV5-5 and TRBJ2-5, reads DAGVTQSPTHLIKTRGQQVTLRCSPISGHKSVSWYQQVLGQGPQFIFQYYEKEERGRGNFPDRFSARQFPNYSSELNVNALLLGDSALYLCASSSAGASQETQYFGPGTRLLVL.